The rows below give T cell receptor beta chains drawn from one sample of a study of shared clonotypes between healthy human individuals. The method was immunoSEQ multiplex PCR; TCRdb's version includes in-frame clones alone and lacks a portion of them. In the table there are under 2,500,000 clones, 95% of which are singletons. The sample was naive CD4+ T cells sorted from blood. These TCRs come from a man between 18 and 35 years old in good health. Both conserved end residues are part of each CDR3. D genes are given only for firm matches.

TRBV21-1	NA	TRBJ2-1	CASPYNEQFF
TRBV30	NA	TRBJ1-5	CAWSVRHAGGNQPQHF
TRBV30	NA	TRBJ1-6	CAYQGIYNSPLHF
TRBV5-4	TRBD2	TRBJ2-3	CASSSLTSGSTDTQYF
TRBV11-2	NA	TRBJ2-5	CASSLEGKKYQETQYF
TRBV18	NA	TRBJ2-1	CASSPRSDNEQFF
TRBV5-1	NA	TRBJ2-3	CASSSRAGADTQYF
TRBV18	NA	TRBJ1-6	CASSPQRVPNSPLHF
TRBV29-1	NA	TRBJ2-3	CSVDRLGTRLTASTDTQYF
TRBV28	TRBD1	TRBJ1-3	CASTIPGGGNTIYF
TRBV30	NA	TRBJ1-1	CAWSAGLANTEAFF
TRBV6-1	NA	TRBJ1-1	CASSGGEAFF
TRBV27	NA	TRBJ1-6	CASSLQGAPLHF
TRBV7-2	NA	TRBJ2-3	CASSLVGRPSTDTQYF
TRBV7-3	NA	TRBJ1-1	CASSLVGGAEAFF
TRBV27	TRBD1	TRBJ2-7	CASSSGQGTYEQYF
TRBV4-1	NA	TRBJ2-3	CASSHRPSPDTQYF
TRBV2	TRBD1	TRBJ1-4	CASSETGGGEKLFF
TRBV28	TRBD1	TRBJ2-7	CASSSGTGTYEQYF
TRBV28	NA	TRBJ1-2	CASSFSGSGTAGYTF
TRBV5-1	NA	TRBJ2-7	CASSLADRYEQYF
TRBV6-1	TRBD1	TRBJ2-7	CASSEGTGKPYEQYF
TRBV6-5	TRBD1	TRBJ1-2	CASTGTGGGYTF
TRBV23-1	TRBD2	TRBJ2-7	CASTGRLAVSYEQYF
TRBV30	NA	TRBJ1-1	CAWSSLNTEAFF
TRBV18	NA	TRBJ1-5	CASSPFGDQPQHF
TRBV4-1	TRBD2	TRBJ2-7	CASSQGGSGDRPYEQYF
TRBV27	TRBD1	TRBJ2-7	CASSKQGALGEQYF
TRBV6-1	TRBD2	TRBJ2-1	CASSGAGGPNEQFF
TRBV4-1	NA	TRBJ2-3	CASSKGDTDTQYF
TRBV27	TRBD1	TRBJ2-1	CASSLWGTGFGYEQFF
TRBV7-3	NA	TRBJ2-5	CASSLDGATGETQYF
TRBV5-1	NA	TRBJ1-2	CASRVTTGGDYGYTF
TRBV7-9	NA	TRBJ1-4	CASSLRGDEKLFF
TRBV5-6	NA	TRBJ1-2	CASSLASRGVNYGYTF
TRBV27	TRBD1	TRBJ1-1	CASSFGGQGSTEAFF
TRBV6-1	TRBD1	TRBJ2-7	CASSEQGGNEQYF
TRBV2	TRBD1	TRBJ1-4	CASSESQQGTGEKLFF
TRBV7-2	TRBD2	TRBJ2-3	CASSPGLAGGTDTQYF
TRBV10-3	NA	TRBJ2-1	CAISEGQFLSINEQFF
TRBV19	TRBD1	TRBJ2-2	CASTSGQGSNTGELFF
TRBV6-1	NA	TRBJ1-1	CASSATTNTEAFF
TRBV18	NA	TRBJ1-1	CAIRNSDTEAFF
TRBV6-5	NA	TRBJ2-6	CASSRQPSGANVLTF
TRBV10-3	NA	TRBJ1-1	CAMLLSEAFF
TRBV6-9	NA	TRBJ2-7	CASSYSTGKGSYEQYF
TRBV6-5	TRBD1	TRBJ1-2	CASSQITGANYGYTF
TRBV15	TRBD1	TRBJ1-1	CATSKTGDQAFF
TRBV19	NA	TRBJ2-1	CASSTISGTWVF
TRBV28	NA	TRBJ2-4	CASSGKGLGIQNIQYF
TRBV19	NA	TRBJ2-7	CASSIGYSYEQYF
TRBV9	NA	TRBJ2-7	CASSATEVRTYEQYF
TRBV15	TRBD2	TRBJ2-3	CATTSGSLNTQYF
TRBV6-5	TRBD2	TRBJ2-3	CASSYNAGADTQYF